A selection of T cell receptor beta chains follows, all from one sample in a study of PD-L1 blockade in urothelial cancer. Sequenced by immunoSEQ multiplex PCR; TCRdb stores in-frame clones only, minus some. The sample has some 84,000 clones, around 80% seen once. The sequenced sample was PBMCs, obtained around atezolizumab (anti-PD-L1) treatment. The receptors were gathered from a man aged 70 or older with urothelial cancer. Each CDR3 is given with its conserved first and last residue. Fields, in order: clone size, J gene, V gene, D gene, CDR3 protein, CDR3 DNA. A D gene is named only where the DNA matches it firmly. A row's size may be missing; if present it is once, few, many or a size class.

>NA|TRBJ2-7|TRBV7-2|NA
CASSLARTVEQYF
TGTGCCAGCAGCTTAGCCCGCACGGTCGAGCAGTACTTC
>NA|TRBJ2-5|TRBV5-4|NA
CASSLQGSGETQYF
TGTGCCAGCAGCTTACAGGGATCTGGGGAGACCCAGTACTTC
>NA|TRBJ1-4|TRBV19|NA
CASSLWGRDEKLFF
TGTGCCAGTAGTTTGTGGGGCCGAGATGAAAAACTGTTTTTT
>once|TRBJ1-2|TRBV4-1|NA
CASSQATGRNGYTF
TGCGCCAGCAGCCAAGCTACAGGTCGGAATGGCTACACCTTC
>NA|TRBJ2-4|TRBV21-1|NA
CPHGGRGLAKNIQYF
TGCCCGCACGGCGGGAGGGGACTAGCCAAAAACATTCAGTACTTC
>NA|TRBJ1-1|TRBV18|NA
CASSPQTGLNTEAFF
TGTGCCAGCTCACCGCAAACTGGACTTAACACTGAAGCTTTCTTT
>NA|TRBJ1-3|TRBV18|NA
CASSSNRDSSAASGNTIYF
TGTGCCAGCTCATCAAACCGGGACTCTTCAGCGGCCTCTGGAAACACCATATATTTT
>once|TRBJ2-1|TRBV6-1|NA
CASSLARGSEQFF
TGTGCCAGCAGCCTAGCCAGAGGGAGTGAGCAGTTCTTC
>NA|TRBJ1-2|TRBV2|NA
CASSEGTYGYTF
TGTGCCAGCAGTGAGGGGACTTATGGCTACACCTTC
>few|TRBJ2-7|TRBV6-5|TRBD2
CASRGLLTYEQYF
TGTGCCAGCAGGGGACTACTTACCTACGAGCAGTACTTC
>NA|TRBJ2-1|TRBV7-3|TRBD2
CASSLAGGQNNEQFF
TGTGCCAGCAGCCTCGCGGGGGGGCAGAACAATGAGCAGTTCTTC
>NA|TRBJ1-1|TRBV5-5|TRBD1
CASSLTGGTEAFF
TGTGCCAGCAGCTTGACAGGGGGCACTGAAGCTTTCTTT
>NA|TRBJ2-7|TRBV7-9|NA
CASSLAGVLYEQYF
TGTGCCAGCAGCTTAGCGGGAGTGCTCTACGAGCAGTACTTC
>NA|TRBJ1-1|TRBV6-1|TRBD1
CASSPRGDSEAFF
TGTGCCAGCAGCCCAAGGGGGGACAGTGAAGCTTTCTTT
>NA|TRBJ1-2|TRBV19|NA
CASSLSGIEGDGYTF
TGTGCCAGTAGTCTATCAGGGATCGAGGGGGATGGCTACACCTTC
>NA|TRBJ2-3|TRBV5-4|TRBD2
CASSYRGEETDTQYF
TGTGCCAGCAGCTACCGGGGGGAAGAGACAGATACGCAGTATTTT
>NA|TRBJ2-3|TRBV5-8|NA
CASRLKQGTDTQYF
TGTGCCAGCAGATTGAAACAGGGCACAGATACGCAGTATTTT
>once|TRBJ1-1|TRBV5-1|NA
CASSFQGGTEAFF
TGCGCCAGCAGCTTCCAGGGTGGAACTGAAGCTTTCTTT
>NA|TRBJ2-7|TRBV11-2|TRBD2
CASSWGLAGLYEQYF
TGTGCCAGCAGCTGGGGACTAGCGGGACTCTACGAGCAGTACTTC
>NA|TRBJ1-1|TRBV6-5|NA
CASVREGTEAFF
TGTGCCAGCGTTCGGGAGGGTACTGAAGCTTTCTTT
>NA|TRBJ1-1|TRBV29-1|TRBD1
CSVSRDRNTEAFF
TGCAGCGTTAGTCGGGACAGGAACACTGAAGCTTTCTTT
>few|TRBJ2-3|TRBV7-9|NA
CASSKNTDTQYF
TGTGCCAGCTCCAAAAACACAGATACGCAGTATTTT
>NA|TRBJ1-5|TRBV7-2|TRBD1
CASSLDRGEPQHF
TGTGCCAGCAGCTTGGACAGGGGTGAACCCCAGCATTTT
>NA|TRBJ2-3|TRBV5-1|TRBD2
CASSLEGLAGSADTQYF
TGCGCCAGCAGCTTGGAAGGTCTAGCGGGAAGTGCAGATACGCAGTATTTT
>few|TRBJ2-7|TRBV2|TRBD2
CASSEGLGGVSAYEQYF
TGTGCCAGCAGTGAAGGTCTTGGGGGGGTCTCGGCCTACGAGCAGTACTTC
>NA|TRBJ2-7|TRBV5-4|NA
CASSILGLDEQYF
TGTGCCAGCAGCATACTAGGTCTGGACGAGCAGTACTTC
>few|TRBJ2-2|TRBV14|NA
CASSQARSSAGELFF
TGTGCCAGCAGCCAAGCTCGTTCTAGCGCCGGGGAGCTGTTTTTT
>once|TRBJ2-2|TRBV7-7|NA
CASSLMANTGELFF
TGTGCTAGCAGCTTAATGGCAAACACCGGGGAGCTGTTTTTT
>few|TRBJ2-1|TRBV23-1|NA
CASSQDREDEDTHNEQFF
TGCGCCAGCAGTCAAGACAGGGAGGATGAGGATACTCACAATGAGCAGTTCTTC
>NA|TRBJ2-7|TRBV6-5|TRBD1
CASSSPGTGGLVQYF
TGTGCCAGCAGTTCCCCCGGGACAGGGGGGTTAGTGCAGTACTTC
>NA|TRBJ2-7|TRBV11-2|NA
CASSLTSPAYEQYF
TGTGCCAGCAGCTTGACAAGCCCTGCCTACGAGCAGTACTTC
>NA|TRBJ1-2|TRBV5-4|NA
CASSIQLRRDGYTF
TGTGCCAGCAGCATACAACTAAGGAGGGATGGCTACACCTTC
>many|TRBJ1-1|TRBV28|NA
CASQNTEAFF
TGTGCCAGCCAGAACACTGAAGCTTTCTTT
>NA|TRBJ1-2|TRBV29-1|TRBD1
CSTDRDSNYGYTF
TGCAGCACAGACCGGGACAGTAACTATGGCTACACCTTC
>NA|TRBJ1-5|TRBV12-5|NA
CASALGRVGQPQHF
TGTGCTAGTGCCTTGGGGAGGGTAGGACAGCCCCAGCATTTT
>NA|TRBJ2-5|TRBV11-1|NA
CASRPPVAGPQETQYF
TGTGCCAGCAGACCCCCGGTGGCGGGCCCCCAAGAGACCCAGTACTTC
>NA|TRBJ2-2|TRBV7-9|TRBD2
CASSPRWGGSFTGELFF
TGTGCCAGCAGCCCTCGGTGGGGCGGGAGCTTCACCGGGGAGCTGTTTTTT
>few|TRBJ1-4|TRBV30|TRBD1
CACGTENEKLFF
TGTGCCTGCGGGACAGAAAATGAAAAACTGTTTTTT
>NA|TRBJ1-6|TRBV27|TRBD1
CASSPDRFFNSPLHF
TGTGCCAGCAGTCCGGACAGGTTCTTTAATTCACCCCTCCACTTT
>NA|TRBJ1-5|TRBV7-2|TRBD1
CASSLDRGHQPQHF
TGTGCCAGCAGCCTTGACAGGGGGCATCAGCCCCAGCATTTT
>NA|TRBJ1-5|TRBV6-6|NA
CASSSFGSLSNQPQHF
TGTGCCAGCAGTTCCTTCGGGAGCCTTAGCAATCAGCCCCAGCATTTT
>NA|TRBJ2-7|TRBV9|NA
CASSVGAQNEQYF
TGTGCCAGCAGCGTAGGGGCCCAGAACGAGCAGTACTTC
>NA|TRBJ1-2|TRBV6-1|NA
CASSDRGYYGYTF
TGTGCCAGCAGTGATAGGGGGTACTATGGCTACACCTTC
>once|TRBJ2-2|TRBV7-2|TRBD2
CASSLVSGKSGELFF
TGTGCCAGCAGCTTAGTTAGCGGGAAGAGCGGGGAGCTGTTTTTT
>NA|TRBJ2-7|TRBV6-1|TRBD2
CASSERGLAGFTYEQYF
TGTGCCAGCAGTGAACGGGGACTAGCGGGTTTTACCTACGAGCAGTACTTC
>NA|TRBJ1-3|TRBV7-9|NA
CASSLAGANTIYF
TGTGCCAGCAGCTTAGCAGGGGCAAACACCATATATTTT
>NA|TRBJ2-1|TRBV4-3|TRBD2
CASSQGPSGSSEQFF
TGCGCCAGCAGCCAAGGTCCTAGCGGGAGCTCTGAGCAGTTCTTC
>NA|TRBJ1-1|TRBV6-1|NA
CASSMRENTEAFF
TGTGCCAGCAGTATGCGGGAGAACACTGAAGCTTTCTTT
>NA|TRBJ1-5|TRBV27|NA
CASSQDRNQPQHF
TGTGCCAGCAGTCAAGACAGAAATCAGCCCCAGCATTTT
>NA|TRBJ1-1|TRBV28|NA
CASSLRREITEAFF
TGTGCCAGCAGTTTGCGACGGGAGATTACTGAAGCTTTCTTT
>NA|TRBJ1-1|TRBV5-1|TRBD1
CASSLGTTGATEAFF
TGCGCCAGCAGCTTGGGAACCACAGGGGCCACTGAAGCTTTCTTT
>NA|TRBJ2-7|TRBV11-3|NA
CASSPRDKDYEQYF
TGTGCCAGCAGCCCCCGGGACAAGGACTACGAGCAGTACTTC
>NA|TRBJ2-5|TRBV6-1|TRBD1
CASSESGTGTTGETQYF
TGTGCCAGCAGTGAATCCGGGACAGGGACGACAGGAGAGACCCAGTACTTC
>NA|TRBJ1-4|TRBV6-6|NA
CASSFPLRDGGEKLFF
TGTGCCAGCAGTTTCCCACTGAGGGACGGGGGTGAAAAACTGTTTTTT
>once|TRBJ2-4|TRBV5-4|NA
CASSSSAGLGNIQYF
TGTGCCAGCAGCTCTTCGGCAGGGCTGGGAAACATTCAGTACTTC